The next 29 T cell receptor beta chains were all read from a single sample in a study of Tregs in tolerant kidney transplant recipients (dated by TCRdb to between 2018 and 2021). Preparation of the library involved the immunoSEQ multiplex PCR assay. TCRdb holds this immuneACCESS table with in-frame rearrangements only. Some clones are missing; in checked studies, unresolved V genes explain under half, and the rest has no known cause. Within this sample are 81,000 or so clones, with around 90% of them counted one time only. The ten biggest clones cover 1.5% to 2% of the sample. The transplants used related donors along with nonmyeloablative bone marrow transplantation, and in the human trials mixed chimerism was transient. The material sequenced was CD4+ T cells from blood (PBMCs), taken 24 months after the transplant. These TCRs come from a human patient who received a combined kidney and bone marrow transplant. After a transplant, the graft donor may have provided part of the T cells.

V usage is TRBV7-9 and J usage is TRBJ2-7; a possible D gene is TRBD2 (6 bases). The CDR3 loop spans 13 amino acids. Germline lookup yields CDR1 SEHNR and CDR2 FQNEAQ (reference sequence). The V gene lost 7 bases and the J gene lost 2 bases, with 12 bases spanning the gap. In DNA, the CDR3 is TGTGCCAGCACCGGGACTTCAACCTACGAGCAGTACTTC. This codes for CASTGTSTYEQYF.

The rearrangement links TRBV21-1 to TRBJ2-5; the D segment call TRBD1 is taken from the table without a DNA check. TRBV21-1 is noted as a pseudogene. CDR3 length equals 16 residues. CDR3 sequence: CASSKEDRRIKETQYF. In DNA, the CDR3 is TGTGCCAGCAGCAAAGAAGACAGAAGAATTAAAGAGACCCAGTACTTC.

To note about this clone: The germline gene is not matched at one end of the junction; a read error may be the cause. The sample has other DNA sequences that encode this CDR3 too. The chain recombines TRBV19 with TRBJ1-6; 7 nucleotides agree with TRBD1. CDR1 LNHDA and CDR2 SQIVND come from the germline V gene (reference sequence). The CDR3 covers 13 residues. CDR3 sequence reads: CASPGTENSPLHF. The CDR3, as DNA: TGTGCCAGCCCCGGGACAGAAAATTCCCCCCTCCACTTT. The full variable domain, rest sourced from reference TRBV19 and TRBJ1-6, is DGGITQSPKYLFRKEGQNVTLSCEQNLNHDAMYWYRQDPGQGLRLIYYSQIVNDFQKGDIAEGYSVSREKKESFPLTVTSAQKNPTAFYLCASPGTENSPLHFGNGTRLTVT.

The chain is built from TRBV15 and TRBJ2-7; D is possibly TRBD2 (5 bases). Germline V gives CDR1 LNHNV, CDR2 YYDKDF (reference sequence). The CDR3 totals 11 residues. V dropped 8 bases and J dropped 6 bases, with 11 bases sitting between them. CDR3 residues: CATRRGSEQYF. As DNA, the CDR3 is TGTGCCACCCGTCGAGGGAGCGAGCAGTACTTC.

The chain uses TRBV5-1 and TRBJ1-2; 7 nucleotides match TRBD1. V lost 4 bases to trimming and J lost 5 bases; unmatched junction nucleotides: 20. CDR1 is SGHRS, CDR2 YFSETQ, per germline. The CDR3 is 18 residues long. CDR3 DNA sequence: TGCGCCAGCAGCCGGGGACAGATAAGCGAATTTCCTTCTTATGGCTACACCTTC. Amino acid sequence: CASSRGQISEFPSYGYTF.

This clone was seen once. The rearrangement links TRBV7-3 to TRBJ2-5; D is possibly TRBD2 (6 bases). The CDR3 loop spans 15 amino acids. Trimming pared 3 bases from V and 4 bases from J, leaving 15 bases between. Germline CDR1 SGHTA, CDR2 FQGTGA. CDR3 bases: TGTGCCAGCAGCTTTATGGGTAGCGGAGGAGAGACCCAGTACTTC. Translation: CASSFMGSGGETQYF.

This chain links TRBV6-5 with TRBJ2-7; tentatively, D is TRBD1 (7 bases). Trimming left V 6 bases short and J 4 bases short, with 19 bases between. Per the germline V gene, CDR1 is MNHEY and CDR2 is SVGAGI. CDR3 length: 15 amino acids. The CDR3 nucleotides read TGTGCCAGCAGCGGTCGACAGGGAGGTTATTACGAGCAGTACTTC. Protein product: CASSGRQGGYYEQYF.

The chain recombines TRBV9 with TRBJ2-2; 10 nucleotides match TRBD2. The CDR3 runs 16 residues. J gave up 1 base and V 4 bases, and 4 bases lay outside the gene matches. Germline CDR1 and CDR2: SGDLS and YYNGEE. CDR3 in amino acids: CASSRGLAENTGELFF. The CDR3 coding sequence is TGTGCCAGCAGCCGAGGACTAGCGGAGAACACCGGGGAGCTGTTTTTT.

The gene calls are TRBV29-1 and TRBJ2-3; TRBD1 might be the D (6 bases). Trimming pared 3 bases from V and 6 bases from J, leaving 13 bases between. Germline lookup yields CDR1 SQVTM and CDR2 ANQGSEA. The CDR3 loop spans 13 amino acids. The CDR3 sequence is CSVETGASDTQYF. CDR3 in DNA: TGCAGCGTTGAGACAGGTGCATCCGATACGCAGTATTTT.

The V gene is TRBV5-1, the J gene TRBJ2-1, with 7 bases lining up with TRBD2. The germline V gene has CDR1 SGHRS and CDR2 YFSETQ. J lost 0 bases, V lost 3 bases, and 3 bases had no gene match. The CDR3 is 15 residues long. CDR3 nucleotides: TGCGCCAGCAGCTGGGTAGCGGGCTCCTACAATGAGCAGTTCTTC. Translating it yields CASSWVAGSYNEQFF.

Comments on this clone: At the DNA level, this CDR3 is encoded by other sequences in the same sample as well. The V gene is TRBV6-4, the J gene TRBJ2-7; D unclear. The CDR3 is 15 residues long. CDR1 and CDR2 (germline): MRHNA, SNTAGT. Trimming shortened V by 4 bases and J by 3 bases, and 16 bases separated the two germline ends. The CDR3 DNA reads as TGTGCCAGCAGTGTAGAGAGACTGGTTAGCTACGAGCAGTACTTC. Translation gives CASSVERLVSYEQYF.

The CDR3 coding sequence is TGTGCCAGTAGTAAAGGGACAGGGACCTATGGCTACACCTTC. Protein: CASSKGTGTYGYTF. The V call is TRBV19, the J call TRBJ1-2, with 9 bases that match TRBD1. This CDR3 is 14 amino acids long. V gave up 4 bases and J gave up 4 bases; unmatched junction bases: 4. Germline-derived CDR1 and CDR2 are LNHDA and SQIVND (reference sequence).

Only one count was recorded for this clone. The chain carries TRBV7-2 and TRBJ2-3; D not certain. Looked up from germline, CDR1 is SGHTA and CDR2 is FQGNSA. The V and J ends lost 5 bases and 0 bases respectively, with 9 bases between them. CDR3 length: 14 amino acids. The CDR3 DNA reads TGTGCCAGCAGCGCAGGCGTGAGCACAGATACGCAGTATTTT. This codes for CASSAGVSTDTQYF. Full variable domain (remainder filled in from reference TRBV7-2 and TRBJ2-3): GAGVSQSPSNKVTEKGKDVELRCDPISGHTALYWYRQSLGQGLEFLIYFQGNSAPDKSGLPSDRFSAERTGGSVSTLTIQRTQQEDSAVYLCASSAGVSTDTQYFGPGTRLTVL.

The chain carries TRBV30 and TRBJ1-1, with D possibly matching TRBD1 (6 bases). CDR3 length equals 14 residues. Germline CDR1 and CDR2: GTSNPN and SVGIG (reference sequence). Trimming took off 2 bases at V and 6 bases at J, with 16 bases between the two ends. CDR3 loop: CAWSTAGARSEAFF. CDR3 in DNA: TGTGCCTGGAGTACAGCAGGGGCTAGATCTGAAGCTTTCTTT.

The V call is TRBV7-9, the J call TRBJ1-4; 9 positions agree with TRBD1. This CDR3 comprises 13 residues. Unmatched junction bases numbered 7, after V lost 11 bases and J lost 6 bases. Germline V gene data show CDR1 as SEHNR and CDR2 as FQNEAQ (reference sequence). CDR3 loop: CAFDRDRDEKLFF. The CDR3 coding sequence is TGTGCCTTTGACCGGGACAGGGATGAAAAACTGTTTTTT.

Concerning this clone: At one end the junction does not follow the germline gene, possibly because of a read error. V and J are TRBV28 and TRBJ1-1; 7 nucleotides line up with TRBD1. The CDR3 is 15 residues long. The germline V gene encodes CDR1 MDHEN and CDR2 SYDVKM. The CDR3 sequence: CAGSFTHRGSTEAFF. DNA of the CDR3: TGTGCCGGCAGCTTTACTCACAGGGGAAGCACTGAAGCTTTCTTT.

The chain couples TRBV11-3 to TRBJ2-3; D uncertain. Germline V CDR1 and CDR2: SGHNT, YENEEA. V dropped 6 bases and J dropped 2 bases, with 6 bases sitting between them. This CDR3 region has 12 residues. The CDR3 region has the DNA TGTGCCAGCAGACTTCACACAGATACGCAGTATTTT. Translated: CASRLHTDTQYF. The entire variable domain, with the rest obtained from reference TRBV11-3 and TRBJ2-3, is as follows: EAGVVQSPRYKIIEKKQPVAFWCNPISGHNTLYWYLQNLGQGPELLIRYENEEAVDDSQLPKDRFSAERLKGVDSTLKIQPAELGDSAVYLCASRLHTDTQYFGPGTRLTVL.

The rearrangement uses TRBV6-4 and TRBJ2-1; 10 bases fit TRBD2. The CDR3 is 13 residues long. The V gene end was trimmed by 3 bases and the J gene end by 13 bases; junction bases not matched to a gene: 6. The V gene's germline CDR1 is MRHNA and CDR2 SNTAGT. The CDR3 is CASSEGLAGEQFF. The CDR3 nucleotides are TGTGCCAGCAGTGAGGGTCTAGCGGGAGAACAGTTCTTC.

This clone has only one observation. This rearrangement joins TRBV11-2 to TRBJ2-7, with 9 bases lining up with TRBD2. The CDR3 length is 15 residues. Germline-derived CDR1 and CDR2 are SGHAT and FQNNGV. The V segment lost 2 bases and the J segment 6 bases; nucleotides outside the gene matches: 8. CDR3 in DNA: TGTGCCAGCAGCTTACAGCTAGCGGGACGGGGCGAGCAGTACTTC. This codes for CASSLQLAGRGEQYF.

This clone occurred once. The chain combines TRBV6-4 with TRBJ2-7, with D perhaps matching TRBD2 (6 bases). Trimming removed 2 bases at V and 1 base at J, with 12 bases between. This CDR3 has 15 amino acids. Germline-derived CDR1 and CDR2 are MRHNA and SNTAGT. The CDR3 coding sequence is TGTGCCAGCAGTGACAAGGGAGGCTGGTCCTACGAGCAGTACTTC. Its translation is CASSDKGGWSYEQYF.

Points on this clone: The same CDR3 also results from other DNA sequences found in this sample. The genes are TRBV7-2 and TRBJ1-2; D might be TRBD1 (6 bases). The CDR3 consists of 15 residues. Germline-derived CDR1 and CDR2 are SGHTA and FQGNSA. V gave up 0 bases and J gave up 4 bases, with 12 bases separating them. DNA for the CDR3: TGTGCCAGCAGCTTAGCTGGGCAGGGGACCTATGGCTACACCTTC. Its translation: CASSLAGQGTYGYTF.

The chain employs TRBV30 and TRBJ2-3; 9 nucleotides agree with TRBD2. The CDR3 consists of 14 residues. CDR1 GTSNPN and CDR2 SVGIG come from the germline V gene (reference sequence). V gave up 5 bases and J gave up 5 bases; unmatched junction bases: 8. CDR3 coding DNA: TGTGCCTGGGGGTTTAGCGGGAGTTTAGATACGCAGTATTTT. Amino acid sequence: CAWGFSGSLDTQYF.

The CDR3 nucleotides read TGTGCCTGGAGGGGTGACAGGGAGGCCGGGGAGCTGTTTTTT. This gives the protein CAWRGDREAGELFF. The chain uses TRBV30 and TRBJ2-2; perhaps TRBD1 as D (7 bases). CDR3 size: 14 residues. Trimming left V 3 bases short and J 6 bases short, with 14 bases between. The germline V gene has CDR1 GTSNPN and CDR2 SVGIG (reference sequence).

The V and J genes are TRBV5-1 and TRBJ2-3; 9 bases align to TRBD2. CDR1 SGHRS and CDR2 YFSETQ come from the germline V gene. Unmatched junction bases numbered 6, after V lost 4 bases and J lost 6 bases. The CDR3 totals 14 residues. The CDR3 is CASSPTSGYDTQYF. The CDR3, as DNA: TGCGCCAGCAGCCCGACTAGCGGATACGATACGCAGTATTTT. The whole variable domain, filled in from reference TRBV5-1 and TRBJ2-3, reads KAGVTQTPRYLIKTRGQQVTLSCSPISGHRSVSWYQQTPGQGLQFLFEYFSETQRNKGNFPGRFSGRQFSNSRSEMNVSTLELGDSALYLCASSPTSGYDTQYFGPGTRLTVL.

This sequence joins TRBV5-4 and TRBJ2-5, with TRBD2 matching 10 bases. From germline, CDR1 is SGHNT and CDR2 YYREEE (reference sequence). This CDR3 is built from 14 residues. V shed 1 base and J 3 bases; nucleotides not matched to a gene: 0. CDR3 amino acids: CASSLTSGEETQYF. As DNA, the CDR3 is TGTGCCAGCAGCTTGACTAGCGGGGAAGAGACCCAGTACTTC.

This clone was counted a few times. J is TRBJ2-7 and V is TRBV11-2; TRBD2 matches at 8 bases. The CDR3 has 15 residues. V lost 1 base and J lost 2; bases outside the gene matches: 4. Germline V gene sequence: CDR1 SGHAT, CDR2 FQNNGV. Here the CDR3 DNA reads TGTGCCAGCAGCTTAGGAGCGGGAGAAACCTACGAGCAGTACTTC. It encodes CASSLGAGETYEQYF.

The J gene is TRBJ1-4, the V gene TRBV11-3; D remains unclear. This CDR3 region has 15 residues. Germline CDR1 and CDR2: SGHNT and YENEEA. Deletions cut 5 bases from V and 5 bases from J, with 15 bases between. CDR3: CASSRSRGKNEKLFF. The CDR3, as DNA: TGTGCCAGCAGCCGCTCCCGCGGGAAGAATGAAAAACTGTTTTTT.

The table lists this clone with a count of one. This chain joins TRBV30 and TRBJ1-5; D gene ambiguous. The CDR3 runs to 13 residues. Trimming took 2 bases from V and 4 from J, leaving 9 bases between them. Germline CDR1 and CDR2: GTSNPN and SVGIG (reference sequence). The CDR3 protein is CAWSPVHNQPQHF. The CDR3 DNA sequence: TGTGCCTGGAGTCCGGTCCATAATCAGCCCCAGCATTTT.

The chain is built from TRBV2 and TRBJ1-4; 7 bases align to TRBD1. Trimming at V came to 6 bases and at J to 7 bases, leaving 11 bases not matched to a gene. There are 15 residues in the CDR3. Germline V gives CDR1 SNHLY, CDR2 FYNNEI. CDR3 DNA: TGTGCCAGCAGCGAACGACAGGGTGTAAGTGAAAAACTGTTTTTT. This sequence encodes CASSERQGVSEKLFF.